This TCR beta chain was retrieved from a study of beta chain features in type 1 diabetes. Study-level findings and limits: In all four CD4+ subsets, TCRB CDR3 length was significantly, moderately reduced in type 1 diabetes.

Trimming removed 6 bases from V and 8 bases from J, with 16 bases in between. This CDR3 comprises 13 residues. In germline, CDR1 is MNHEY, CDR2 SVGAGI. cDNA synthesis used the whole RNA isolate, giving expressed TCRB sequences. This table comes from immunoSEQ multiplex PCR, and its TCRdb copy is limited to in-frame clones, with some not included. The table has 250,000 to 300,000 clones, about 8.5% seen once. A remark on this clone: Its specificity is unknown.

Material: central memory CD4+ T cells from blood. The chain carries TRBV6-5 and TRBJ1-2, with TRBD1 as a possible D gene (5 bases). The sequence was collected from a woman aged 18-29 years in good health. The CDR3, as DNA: TGTGCCAGCAGCCAATTAGGACGGGACGGCTACACCTTC. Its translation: CASSQLGRDGYTF.